This T cell receptor beta chain is drawn from a study of T cell responses to AZD1222 COVID-19 vaccine. Clones were read by immunoSEQ multiplex PCR, and TCRdb kept only the in-frame ones, dropping some. The repertoire holds under 70,000 clones, with around 84% as singletons. The germline V gene encodes CDR1 MNHNS and CDR2 SASEGT. The CDR3 extends over 15 amino acids. With 2 bases clipped from V and 4 bases from J, the junction kept 1 base outside the gene matches. V gene TRBV6-1 combines with J gene TRBJ2-5, with 13 bases aligning to TRBD2. The clonotype originates from an adult in good health. The material was peripheral blood, obtained on day 0 of AZD1222 vaccination. The DNA for the CDR3 is TGTGCCAGCAGTGAAACTAGCGGGGGGGCAGAGACCCAGTACTTC. It translates to CASSETSGGAETQYF.